These T cell receptor beta chains were read from a single sample in a study of blood T cell repertoires in COVID-19. Profiling relied on immunoSEQ multiplex PCR, and the TCRdb table lists in-frame clones only, not all of them. The sample yields tens of thousands of clones, around 91% seen once. The sample comprised peripheral blood. These TCRs come from a woman in her forties or fifties in a cohort sampled during active COVID-19. CDR3s include the opening cysteine and the closing phenylalanine or tryptophan. The order of the fields is V gene, J gene, CDR3 length, clone size, D gene, CDR3 protein, CDR3 DNA. A D gene is named only where the DNA matches it firmly. Only part of the rows carry a size: once, few, many, or a class if the clone is expanded.

TRBV28	TRBJ1-2	11	many	.	CASRAEYGYTF	TGTGCCAGCAGGGCAGAATATGGCTACACCTTC
TRBV5-8	TRBJ2-1	15	few	TRBD2	CASSLTSGLYNEQFF	TGTGCCAGCAGCTTAACTAGCGGACTCTACAATGAGCAGTTCTTC
TRBV30	TRBJ1-1	10	.	.	CASPDSEAFF	TGTGCCTCCCCGGACTCTGAAGCTTTCTTT
TRBV10-3	TRBJ2-1	16	.	.	CASGPTGFLAYNEQFF	TGTGCCAGCGGACCCACGGGATTTCTTGCCTACAATGAGCAGTTCTTC
TRBV9	TRBJ2-3	16	.	TRBD2	CASSGVAGGPSDTQYF	TGTGCCAGCAGCGGTGTAGCGGGAGGGCCCTCGGATACGCAGTATTTT
TRBV2	TRBJ2-7	14	.	.	CASSEQGRTYEQYF	TGTGCCAGCAGTGAACAGGGAAGGACCTACGAGCAGTACTTC
TRBV28	TRBJ1-6	13	.	.	CASSLGPGRPLHF	TGTGCCAGCAGTTTAGGGCCCGGGAGACCCCTCCACTTT
TRBV5-1	TRBJ1-2	16	.	TRBD1	CASSLEGQVGGYGYTF	TGCGCCAGCAGCCTGGAGGGACAGGTCGGAGGCTATGGCTACACCTTC
TRBV3-1/TRBV3-2	TRBJ1-4	17	.	.	CASSQDATQAFNEKLFF	TGTGCCAGCAGCCAAGATGCGACGCAGGCCTTTAATGAAAAACTGTTTTTT
TRBV29-1	TRBJ1-2	11	.	.	CSVSGNYGYTF	TGCAGCGTTTCAGGAAACTATGGCTACACCTTC
TRBV3-1/TRBV3-2	TRBJ2-5	13	.	.	CASRRQAQETQYF	TGTGCCAGCAGGCGACAGGCCCAAGAGACCCAGTACTTC
TRBV7-6	TRBJ2-1	11	.	.	CASNAAGEQFF	TGTGCCAGCAACGCAGCGGGTGAGCAGTTCTTC
TRBV6-1	TRBJ2-5	15	.	TRBD2	CASSEVAGGPKTQYF	TGTGCCAGCAGTGAAGTAGCGGGAGGGCCGAAGACCCAGTACTTC
TRBV28	TRBJ1-1	12	.	.	CASSLLGVEAFF	TGTGCCAGCAGTTTATTAGGGGTTGAAGCTTTCTTT
TRBV18	TRBJ1-6	12	.	.	CASSPPDSPLHF	TGTGCCAGCTCACCCCCGGATTCACCCCTCCACTTT
TRBV7-9	TRBJ2-1	15	.	.	CASSAPGHFNNEQFF	TGTGCCAGCAGCGCCCCGGGACACTTCAACAATGAGCAGTTCTTC
TRBV2	TRBJ2-2	13	.	.	CASSQENTGELFF	TGTGCCAGCAGTCAGGAGAACACCGGGGAGCTGTTTTTT
TRBV28	TRBJ1-4	15	.	TRBD1	CASTNRGPTNEKLFF	TGTGCCAGCACCAACAGGGGACCAACTAATGAAAAACTGTTTTTT
TRBV29-1	TRBJ1-1	13	.	TRBD1	CSVYGTGNTEAFF	TGCAGCGTTTATGGGACAGGGAACACTGAAGCTTTCTTT
TRBV14	TRBJ2-1	16	.	.	CASSHSTGVSYNEQFF	TGTGCCAGCAGCCATTCGACGGGAGTCTCCTACAATGAGCAGTTCTTC
TRBV7-7	TRBJ2-2	15	.	.	CASSLGRGNTGELFF	TGTGCCAGCAGCTTAGGCAGGGGGAACACCGGGGAGCTGTTTTTT
TRBV6-4	TRBJ2-1	15	.	.	CASSEAPSSYNEQFF	TGTGCCAGCAGTGAGGCGCCTAGCTCCTACAATGAGCAGTTCTTC
TRBV11-1	TRBJ2-1	16	.	TRBD1	CASSLVGWTGRNEQFF	TGTGCCAGCAGCTTAGTGGGTTGGACAGGGCGCAATGAGCAGTTCTTC
TRBV24-1	TRBJ2-5	18	.	TRBD2	CATSDSRTSGGTQETQYF	TGTGCCACCAGTGATTCGAGGACTAGCGGGGGGACCCAAGAGACCCAGTACTTC
TRBV7-3	TRBJ2-7	13	.	TRBD1	CASSVDRGDAVNF	TGTGCCAGCAGCGTTGACAGGGGGGACGCAGTGAACTTC
TRBV5-5	TRBJ1-1	16	once	TRBD1	CASSLPTGGLNTEAFF	TGTGCCAGCAGCCTCCCGACAGGGGGCCTGAACACTGAAGCTTTCTTT
TRBV28	TRBJ2-1	14	.	.	CASSLQRARGEQFF	TGTGCCAGCAGTTTACAGCGGGCCCGGGGTGAGCAGTTCTTC
TRBV10-3	TRBJ2-3	16	.	.	CAISETSPAATDTQYF	TGTGCCATCAGTGAGACTTCTCCTGCGGCAACAGATACGCAGTATTTT
TRBV7-3	TRBJ1-1	12	.	.	CASSSQGTEAFF	TGTGCCAGCAGCTCGCAGGGAACTGAAGCTTTCTTT